The 30 T cell receptor beta chains below all came from one sample that was sequenced in a study of cytotoxic CD8 clonotypes in ibrutinib-treated CLL. Clones were read by immunoSEQ multiplex PCR, and TCRdb kept only the in-frame ones, dropping some. Here the sample spans around 70,000 clones, 65% to 85% being singletons. Sequenced here: PBMCs, sampled at disease progression, from a patient treated with ibrutinib. The receptors come from a human donor with chronic lymphocytic leukemia.

This chain joins TRBV4-1 and TRBJ2-7; D not resolved. Germline V CDR1 and CDR2: MGHRA, YSYEKL. The CDR3 spans 15 residues. V was shortened by 0 bases and J by 4 bases, with 13 bases between the two germline ends. Here the CDR3 reads CASSQEAGPVYEQYF. CDR3 in DNA: TGCGCCAGCAGCCAAGAGGCCGGCCCCGTGTACGAGCAGTACTTC.

V is TRBV2 and J is TRBJ2-1; D uncertain. This CDR3 has 12 amino acids. The germline V gene encodes CDR1 SNHLY and CDR2 FYNNEI. The V and J ends lost 6 bases and 4 bases respectively, with 7 bases between them. The CDR3 here is CASRPGYNEQFF. CDR3 sequence (DNA): TGTGCCAGCAGACCTGGGTACAATGAGCAGTTCTTC.

The J gene is TRBJ1-6, the V gene TRBV9; TRBD1 matches at 7 bases. V lost 3 bases to trimming and J lost 10 bases; unmatched junction nucleotides: 19. Germline V gene sequence: CDR1 SGDLS, CDR2 YYNGEE. The CDR3 consists of 18 residues. CDR3 coding DNA: TGTGCCAGCAGCGCCAGACAATACAGGGGAGGGGAGGGGTCACCCCTCCACTTT. Protein product: CASSARQYRGGEGSPLHF.

V gene TRBV5-1 combines with J gene TRBJ1-2; D ambiguous. Trimming stripped 0 bases from V and 4 bases from J, with 7 bases between. In germline, CDR1 is SGHRS, CDR2 YFSETQ. CDR3 length: 13 amino acids. The CDR3 DNA follows: TGCGCCAGCAGCTTGGACGGCGCCTATGGCTACACCTTC. Translating gives CASSLDGAYGYTF.

The V gene is TRBV6-5, the J gene TRBJ1-1; D is undetermined. Deletions cut 6 bases from V and 0 bases from J, with 14 bases between. The CDR3 is 15 amino acids. Per the germline V gene, CDR1 is MNHEY and CDR2 is SVGAGI. CDR3 nucleotide sequence: TGTGCCAGCAGACGAGCAGGAGCTTTGAACACTGAAGCTTTCTTT. It is translated as CASRRAGALNTEAFF.

The chain couples TRBV11-1 to TRBJ2-3, with D hard to call. Germline loops: CDR1 SGHAT, CDR2 FQDESV (reference sequence). The CDR3 consists of 14 residues. With 1 base removed from V and 6 bases from J, the gap between germline ends came to 11 bases. CDR3 region: CASSLGQPADTQYF. The DNA for the CDR3 is TGTGCCAGCAGCTTAGGGCAGCCTGCGGATACGCAGTATTTT.

The chain has TRBV27 and TRBJ2-7; 8 bases agree with TRBD1. The CDR3 extends over 11 amino acids. The J segment lost 6 bases and the V segment lost 5 bases, leaving 0 bases of the junction unmatched. Germline CDR1 reads MNHEY; CDR2 reads SMNVEV (reference sequence). CDR3 DNA sequence: TGTGCCAGCAGTACAGGGGGCGAGCAGTACTTC. This codes for CASSTGGEQYF.

This chain connects TRBV9 to TRBJ1-2; D ambiguous. The V gene lost 3 bases and the J gene lost 2 bases, with 11 bases spanning the gap. The CDR3 loop spans 14 amino acids. Per the germline V gene, CDR1 is SGDLS and CDR2 is YYNGEE. The CDR3 DNA is TGTGCCAGCAGCGCGTCGATGGGGAACTATGGCTACACCTTC. This gives the protein CASSASMGNYGYTF.

The chain uses TRBV5-4 and TRBJ2-7; TRBD2 might be the D (6 bases). Trimming pared 5 bases from V and 2 bases from J, leaving 17 bases between. This CDR3 spans 15 amino acids. The V gene's germline CDR1 is SGHNT and CDR2 YYREEE (reference sequence). This chain's CDR3 is CASSPGVRGPYEQYF. The CDR3 DNA sequence: TGTGCCAGCAGTCCGGGGGTACGAGGCCCCTACGAGCAGTACTTC.

CDR3 sequence: CASSKDLRGRTWDEQFF. Written as DNA, the CDR3 is TGTGCCAGCAGCAAAGATTTAAGGGGACGGACATGGGATGAGCAGTTCTTC. The chain couples TRBV21-1 to TRBJ2-1. TRBV21-1 is tagged as a pseudogene. CDR3 size: 17 residues.

The V gene is TRBV7-3, the J gene TRBJ2-1, with unresolved D. Trimming removed 4 bases from V and 7 bases from J, with 8 bases in between. The V gene's germline CDR1 is SGHTA and CDR2 FQGTGA. There are 12 residues in the CDR3. The CDR3 DNA reads TGTGCCAGCAGCTCCTCGGATAATGAGCAGTTCTTC. Its protein is CASSSSDNEQFF.

This chain links TRBV7-9 with TRBJ2-5; perhaps TRBD1 as D (5 bases). Trimming took 6 bases from V and 4 from J, leaving 15 bases between them. CDR1 and CDR2 from the germline V gene are SEHNR and FQNEAQ (reference sequence). This CDR3 region has 14 residues. In nucleotides, the CDR3 is TGTGCCAGCAGTTTGCAGGGATTCACAGAGACCCAGTACTTC. It specifies CASSLQGFTETQYF.

The chain is built from TRBV16 and TRBJ2-7, with D unclear. The V gene lost 5 bases and the J gene lost 7 bases, with 12 bases spanning the gap. The CDR3 is made up of 12 amino acids. Germline V CDR1 and CDR2: KGHSY, FQNENV. CDR3 region: CASSYMGREQYF. In nucleotides, the CDR3 is TGTGCCAGCAGCTACATGGGAAGAGAGCAGTACTTC.

The V call is TRBV30, the J call TRBJ1-5; D gene uncertain. Germline V gene lookup returns CDR1 GTSNPN and CDR2 SVGIG (reference sequence). This CDR3 has 14 amino acids. The germline V and J ends were trimmed by 5 bases and 0 bases, with 11 bases remaining between them. CDR3 DNA sequence: TGTGCCTGGTCAGGTCCCTATAGCAATCAGCCCCAGCATTTT. This gives the protein CAWSGPYSNQPQHF.

This clone showed up just a few times. V and J are TRBV28 and TRBJ2-5, with TRBD1 identical over 11 bases. J gave up 5 bases and V 5 bases, and 7 bases lay outside the gene matches. Germline V gene lookup returns CDR1 MDHEN and CDR2 SYDVKM. There are 15 residues in the CDR3. CDR3 sequence reads: CASSHRTGGRETQYF. The CDR3 DNA is TGTGCCAGCAGTCACCGGACAGGGGGCAGGGAGACCCAGTACTTC.

This clone was detected a few times. V gene TRBV11-3 combines with J gene TRBJ2-3, with 8 bases that match TRBD2. Germline V lookup: CDR1 SGHNT, CDR2 YENEEA. The CDR3 covers 14 residues. V dropped 2 bases and J dropped 3; count of bases not matched to a gene: 1. The CDR3 region is CASSLTSGTDTQYF. The CDR3 coding sequence is TGTGCCAGCAGCTTAACTAGCGGAACAGATACGCAGTATTTT.

The chain recombines TRBV2 with TRBJ2-7; TRBD1 might be the D (6 bases). The germline V gene has CDR1 SNHLY and CDR2 FYNNEI. The CDR3 runs to 14 residues. V lost 3 bases, J lost 1 base, and 10 bases lay in between. The CDR3 region is CASSDPTGSYEQYF. The DNA for the CDR3 is TGTGCCAGCAGTGACCCGACAGGTTCCTACGAGCAGTACTTC.

The chain uses TRBV4-1 and TRBJ2-5; weak D call: TRBD1 (6 bases). V lost 4 bases and J 1 base, leaving 10 bases between the germline ends. Germline CDR1 and CDR2: MGHRA and YSYEKL. CDR3 length: 14 amino acids. The CDR3 nucleotides are TGCGCCAGCAGCCTGACAGGAGGCCAAGAGACCCAGTACTTC. This sequence encodes CASSLTGGQETQYF.

J is TRBJ1-1 and V is TRBV15, with 8 bases that match TRBD1. This CDR3 has 18 amino acids. Germline assignment: CDR1 LNHNV and CDR2 YYDKDF (reference sequence). Unmatched junction bases numbered 10, after V lost 1 base and J lost 0 bases. The CDR3 DNA follows: TGTGCCACCAGCAGAGCAGGGGACAGGTTTCGCATGAACACTGAAGCTTTCTTT. It is translated as CATSRAGDRFRMNTEAFF.

The chain joins TRBV2 to TRBJ2-5, with D possibly matching TRBD1 (6 bases). V lost 7 bases and J 12 bases, leaving 21 bases between the germline ends. The CDR3 extends over 13 amino acids. Germline assignment: CDR1 SNHLY and CDR2 FYNNEI. Here the CDR3 DNA reads TGTGCCAGCATTCCATATTCTCCGGGACATAAGTACTTC. This encodes CASIPYSPGHKYF.

The chain links TRBV5-1 to TRBJ2-7, with D possibly being TRBD1 (6 bases). From germline, CDR1 is SGHRS and CDR2 YFSETQ. Between the trimmed V and J ends, which lost 3 bases and 4 bases, there was a span of 17 bases. The CDR3 runs 15 residues. CDR3 loop: CASSSLTGSGYEQYF. DNA for the CDR3: TGCGCCAGCAGCTCCCTTACAGGGAGTGGGTACGAGCAGTACTTC.

The chain combines TRBV19 with TRBJ2-2; TRBD2 matches 9 bases. V shed 8 bases, J shed 0 bases, and the junction held 1 base outside the gene matches. Germline V gene sequence: CDR1 LNHDA, CDR2 SQIVND (reference sequence). The CDR3 consists of 14 residues. CDR3 DNA sequence: TGTGCCAGTCGACTAGCGGCGAACACCGGGGAGCTGTTTTTT. Translating gives CASRLAANTGELFF.

The chain joins TRBV2 to TRBJ1-1, with D maybe TRBD1 (5 bases). Germline CDR1 and CDR2: SNHLY and FYNNEI. This CDR3 is 16 amino acids long. V gave up 9 bases and J gave up 0 bases, with 20 bases separating them. The CDR3 is CARLIRDGPMNTEAFF. CDR3 nucleotides: TGTGCCAGACTTATCCGGGACGGACCTATGAACACTGAAGCTTTCTTT. Looking up the rest from reference TRBV2 and TRBJ1-1 gives the full variable domain: EPEVTQTPSHQVTQMGQEVILRCVPISNHLYFYWYRQILGQKVEFLVSFYNNEISEKSEIFDDQFSVERPDGSNFTLKIRSTKLEDSAMYFCARLIRDGPMNTEAFFGQGTRLTVV.

V and J are TRBV28 and TRBJ2-7; D might be TRBD2 (6 bases). Germline V lookup: CDR1 MDHEN, CDR2 SYDVKM. Trimming stripped 3 bases from V and 2 bases from J, with 8 bases between. This CDR3 is built from 13 residues. CDR3: CASSFGGTYEQYF. The CDR3 nucleotides read TGTGCCAGCAGTTTCGGCGGGACCTACGAGCAGTACTTC. Variable domain in full (rest from reference TRBV28 and TRBJ2-7): DVKVTQSSRYLVKRTGEKVFLECVQDMDHENMFWYRQDPGLGLRLIYFSYDVKMKEKGDIPEGYSVSREKKERFSLILESASTNQTSMYLCASSFGGTYEQYFGPGTRLTVT.

This clone came up a few times. The rearrangement uses TRBV6-1 and TRBJ1-1; D gene ambiguous. The V gene's germline CDR1 is MNHNS and CDR2 SASEGT. This CDR3 contains 14 residues. Between the trimmed V and J ends, which lost 3 bases and 0 bases, there was a span of 8 bases. CDR3 loop: CASSERRMNTEAFF. Written as DNA, the CDR3 is TGTGCCAGCAGTGAGCGGAGAATGAACACTGAAGCTTTCTTT.

This chain uses TRBV6-5 with TRBJ1-1; TRBD1 aligns across 9 bases. V dropped 4 bases and J dropped 1; count of bases not matched to a gene: 1. This CDR3 contains 14 residues. From germline, CDR1 is MNHEY and CDR2 SVGAGI. CDR3 DNA sequence: TGTGCCAGCAGTTGGGACAGGGAGAACACTGAAGCTTTCTTT. Amino acids: CASSWDRENTEAFF.

The chain carries TRBV11-1 and TRBJ2-7; 8 bases are a match to TRBD2. This CDR3 region has 14 residues. The J segment lost 12 bases and the V segment lost 3 bases, leaving 13 bases of the junction unmatched. The germline gives CDR1 SGHAT, CDR2 FQDESV (reference sequence). The CDR3 sequence: CASSFHLTSDPPYF. Written as DNA, the CDR3 is TGTGCCAGCAGCTTCCACCTGACTAGCGACCCTCCGTACTTC.

The chain uses TRBV11-2 and TRBJ1-2, with D possibly matching TRBD1 (5 bases). The CDR3 extends over 12 amino acids. Looked up from germline, CDR1 is SGHAT and CDR2 is FQNNGV. Trimming stripped 8 bases from V and 3 bases from J, with 10 bases between. CDR3 in amino acids: CASSQGHYGYTF. The CDR3, as DNA: TGTGCCAGCTCTCAGGGCCACTATGGCTACACCTTC.

V and J are TRBV18 and TRBJ1-2, with D perhaps TRBD1 (5 bases). With 3 bases removed from V and 5 bases from J, the gap between germline ends came to 16 bases. Germline CDR1 KGHSH, CDR2 LQKENI. The CDR3 consists of 15 residues. In nucleotides, the CDR3 is TGTGCCAGCTCACCCTATGGGACCTATCTATATGGCTACACCTTC. It is translated as CASSPYGTYLYGYTF.

This sequence joins TRBV5-6 and TRBJ2-2, with a tentative D call TRBD2 (6 bases). V shed 0 bases and J shed 3 bases, with 12 bases lying between them. Germline CDR1 and CDR2: SGHDT and YYEEEE. The CDR3 runs 16 residues. The CDR3 sequence: CASSLEQRVYTGELFF. The CDR3 DNA reads as TGTGCCAGCAGCTTGGAGCAGCGGGTGTACACCGGGGAGCTGTTTTTT.